Described below is a single T cell receptor (beta chain) sequence and its context. Its antigen has not been determined. No base quality values were provided; no much bigger clone lies one nucleotide off. Using the deep immunoSEQ assay, TCR CDR3 regions were amplified from genomic DNA by multiplex PCR. Genomic DNA extracted from each cell subset was distributed evenly over all wells of several immunoSEQ 96-well plates, and each plate served as one replicate. For sorted subsets, 150 to 250 ng genomic DNA, equal to about 30,000 T cell genomes, was loaded into each replicate PCR. The purified libraries were quantified using a Qubit 3.0 fluorometer, sized with a Bioanalyzer 2100, and then quantified again using the KAPA Library Quantification kit. Every immunoSEQ 96-well plate was sequenced on a separate single-read 150-cycle Illumina NextSeq 550 flow cell. In the authors' own workflow: The immunoSEQ output contained only junctional sequences without quality scores, so filtering could not match that applied to full-length reads. To assign V/J genes and CDR3, sequences were annotated against IMGT germline references using PyIR, a Python wrapper for IgBLAST v1.9. Reads were filtered out if the reads had weak V/J assignments (E-value above 1e-6), no CDR3, stop codons, out-of-frame junctions, or ambiguous translated residues. V3J clonotypes were defined by identical inferred V gene, J gene, and CDR3 amino acid sequence. Percentage overlap between repertoires was computed as shared unique clonotypes divided by the size of the smaller repertoire. RTK rarefaction, the Chao1 estimator, and Recon v2.1 estimates of unobserved clonotypes were used to assess repertoire richness. OLGA was used to compute generation probabilities for all TCRbeta clonotypes that the gDNA method yielded from a few donors. TCRdb holds this immuneACCESS table with in-frame rearrangements only. Some clones are missing; in checked studies, unresolved V genes explain under half, and the rest has no known cause. V and J calls and clone size are copied from that table; D and trimming were computed from the DNA. The sample table shows 2 million to 2.5 million clones, and roughly 91% are seen once. Jointly, the top ten make up under 2% of the sample.

CD8 naive samples were obtained by positive selection for CCR7 among CD45RO-negative cells, yielding a CD45RA+CCR7+ population from which TemRA cells were excluded. Donors were healthy HIV-negative adults with no recently reported acute infections or vaccinations. All donors were Caucasian adults living in Nashville, Tennessee, USA. Blood was obtained by leukapheresis, after which PBMCs were separated by Ficoll-Histopaque density gradient centrifugation and cryopreserved in liquid nitrogen vapor phase. Analytical flow cytometry was used to check the purity and quantity of each magnetically sorted T cell population. Each sorted fraction had its genomic DNA isolated and then quantified by UV absorbance on a Nanodrop 2000c. The data were taken from a study of shared clonotypes between healthy human individuals (TCRdb year 2020). Turning to the overall study: Two women and a few men aged 18 to 49 years were included in the cohort. For each donor, CD4 naive and CD4 memory were each given three plates, CD8 naive was given two plates, and CD8 memory was given one plate. Blood TCR repertoires of a handful of healthy adults were deeply sequenced to estimate repertoire size and the extent of clonotype sharing between individuals. To increase sequencing depth and limit assay-specific biases, TCR repertoire library preparation and sequencing were carried out by different laboratories using diverse techniques. Each donor's leukapheresis produced roughly between roughly 0.94 and 9.5 billion PBMCs. The full study reports these points: Sampling was limited to blood, and TCR repertoires in tissue likely differ from TCR repertoires in blood. Based on pairwise subsampling, the degree of clonotype sharing among donors was expected to be affected by sequencing depth. Naive subsets generally had larger estimated clonotype richness than memory subsets. The genetic and exposure-history diversity represented was limited by the small number of donors. About 5% of naive CD4, around 4% of naive CD8, 2% to 2.5% of memory CD4, and 0.4% of memory CD8 clonotypes were shared across a few donors. Clonotypes shared by all four sorted-subset donors showed higher generation probabilities than non-shared clonotypes. Rarefaction of sorted-subset datasets indicated incomplete sequencing despite the large sequencing depth.

Measured from the cysteine to the phenylalanine, the CDR3 is 15 residues long. Just CDR3 DNA is preserved here, 45 bases in frame from base 1. From a lookup of the germline V gene (reference sequence), CDR1 and CDR2 are SEHNR and FQNEAQ. V lost 2 bases and J lost 7 bases; the stretch between them is 14 bases long. The sample was naive CD8+ T cells from PBMCs. The sample's cell subset or site, from its label and the paper: CD45RA+CCR7+. This receptor chain uses TRBV7-9 and TRBJ1-4; the D gene is not confidently resolved. This sequence originates from a man in his late teens or twenties in good health. Some clones in this sample may be carry-over from other donors' samples. The DNA reads as follows: TGTGCCAGCAGCTTATCTGACCTGCGGATTGAAAAACTGTTTTTT. Its translation reads: CASSLSDLRIEKLFF.